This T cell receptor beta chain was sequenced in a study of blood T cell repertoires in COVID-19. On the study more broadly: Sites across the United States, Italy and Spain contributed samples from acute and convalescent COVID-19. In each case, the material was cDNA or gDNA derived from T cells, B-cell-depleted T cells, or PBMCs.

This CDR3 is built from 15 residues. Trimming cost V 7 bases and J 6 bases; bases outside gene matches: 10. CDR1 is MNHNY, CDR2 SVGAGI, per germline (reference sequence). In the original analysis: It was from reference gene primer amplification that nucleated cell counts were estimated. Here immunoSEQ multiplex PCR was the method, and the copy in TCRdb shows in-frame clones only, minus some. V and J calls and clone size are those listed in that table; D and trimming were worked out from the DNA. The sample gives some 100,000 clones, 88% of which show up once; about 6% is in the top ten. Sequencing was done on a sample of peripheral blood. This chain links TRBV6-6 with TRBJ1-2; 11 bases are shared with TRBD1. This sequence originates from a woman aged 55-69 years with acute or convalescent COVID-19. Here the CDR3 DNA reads TGTGCCAGCACTAAAGGACAGGGGGCATTGCATGGCTACACCTTC. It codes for CASTKGQGALHGYTF.